These T cell receptor beta chains were read from a single sample in a study of beta chain features in type 1 diabetes. Measured with immunoSEQ multiplex PCR; TCRdb has only the in-frame clones, and not every one. Of more than 300,000 clones listed, 10% to 15% are singletons. The source material was naive CD4+ T cells from blood. These receptors were taken from a woman between 18 and 30 years old with type 1 diabetes. The CDR3 runs from the conserved cysteine through the conserved F or W. D genes are given only for firm matches. The listing skips clone size in some rows; elsewhere it reads once, few, many or a size class.

few	TRBJ2-7	TRBV4-3	TRBD1	16	TGCGCCAGCAGCCAAGATCTCAGGGGGAGAGGCGACGAGCAGTACTTC	CASSQDLRGRGDEQYF
NA	TRBJ1-2	TRBV7-3	TRBD1	14	TGTGCCAGCAGCTTAATGGGACAGGGGTATGGCTACACCTTC	CASSLMGQGYGYTF
NA	TRBJ1-1	TRBV28	TRBD1	13	TGTGCCAGCAGAACAGGGGAGGTTGCAAAAGCTTTCTTT	CASRTGEVAKAFF
few	TRBJ2-1	TRBV30	TRBD1	12	TGTGCCTGGAAGGGGACAGAGAATGAGCAGTTCTTC	CAWKGTENEQFF
few	TRBJ2-3	TRBV2	NA	12	TGTGCCAGCACCGGGTTCGGGGATACGCAGTATTTT	CASTGFGDTQYF
NA	TRBJ1-2	TRBV6-5	NA	14	TGTGCCAGCAGAAGCACGGGGGGGGCCTATGGCTACACCTTC	CASRSTGGAYGYTF
few	TRBJ2-6	TRBV7-9	NA	15	TGTGCCAGCAGCTTTGGAGCCCCTGGGGCCAACGTCCTGACTTTC	CASSFGAPGANVLTF
NA	TRBJ1-1	TRBV15	NA	14	TGTGCCACCAGCAGAGCACAGCTAAACACTGAAGCTTTCTTT	CATSRAQLNTEAFF
few	TRBJ2-5	TRBV29-1	NA	13	TGCAGCGTTTCGGACCGCGGGCAAGAGACCCAGTACTTC	CSVSDRGQETQYF
NA	TRBJ2-2	TRBV4-2	TRBD1	14	TGTGCCAGCGCTCCGGGACAGGGTATCGGGGAGCTGTTTTTT	CASAPGQGIGELFF
NA	TRBJ2-1	TRBV5-1	TRBD2	15	TGCGCCAGCAGCTTTGTTGCGGGGGGTTTTGGTGAGCAGTTCTTC	CASSFVAGGFGEQFF